The rows below give T cell receptor beta chains drawn from one sample of a study of T-cell reconstitution after alpha-beta-depleted transplantation in children. TCRdb re-called the PCR reads with MiXCR, one entry per CDR3 protein. The data contain some 500,000 distinct CDR3 sequences, 15% to 20% of them singletons. The starting material was PBMCs from the stem cell graft donor, obtained from the stem cell graft. Receptors were obtained from a human donor who donated a stem cell graft to a child with acute lymphoblastic leukemia. CDR3s include the opening cysteine and the closing phenylalanine or tryptophan. D genes are given only for firm matches. Clone size is given for some rows only: seen once, a few or many times, or a class if the clone is expanded.

>TRBD1|many|TRBJ1-4|TRBV20-1
TGCAGTGCTAGCGGGACAGGGGGGTATGAAAAACTGTTTTTT
CSASGTGGYEKLFF
>TRBD2|many|TRBJ2-3|TRBV9
TGTGCCAGCAGCCCCGGGGGGGGCAGCACAGATACGCAGTATTTT
CASSPGGGSTDTQYF
>TRBD2|.|TRBJ2-1|TRBV5-1
TGCGCCAGCAGCCCTGATGGGGGGGCCTACAATGAGCAGTTCTTC
CASSPDGGAYNEQFF
>.|few|TRBJ1-2|TRBV7-9
TGTGCCAGCAGCTTAGCGCGGGAGAGGAGGGACTATGGCTACACCTTC
CASSLARERRDYGYTF
>.|few|TRBJ2-5|TRBV29-1
TGCAGCGTTGATGAAGGGTGGGAGACCCAGTACTTC
CSVDEGWETQYF
>TRBD2|.|TRBJ2-5|TRBV9
TGTGCCAGCAGCGGTAGATGGACTAGCGGGACCCAGTACTTC
CASSGRWTSGTQYF
>.|.|TRBJ2-2|TRBV27
TGTGCCAGCAGTTCCTCAGGGTCCACCGGGGAGCTGTTTTTT
CASSSSGSTGELFF
>.|.|TRBJ2-3|TRBV11-2
TGTGCCAGCAGCTTAGCAGGTAGCGGCACAGATACGCAGTATTTT
CASSLAGSGTDTQYF
>TRBD2|.|TRBJ2-1|TRBV9
TGTGCCAGCAGCGCTTACTGGACTAGTGCGTATGAGCAGTTCTTC
CASSAYWTSAYEQFF
>.|few|TRBJ1-3|TRBV29-1
TGCAGCGTTGTAGGCAGGTCAAACACCATATATTTT
CSVVGRSNTIYF
>TRBD1|.|TRBJ1-1|TRBV5-1
TGCGCCAGCAGCTTGGAGCAGGGGGGCGCTTTCTTT
CASSLEQGGAFF
>.|.|TRBJ1-5|TRBV4-1
TGCGCCAGCAGCCAAGATCGCGGTTTTCAGCCCCAGCATTTT
CASSQDRGFQPQHF
>TRBD1|.|TRBJ1-3|TRBV5-8
TGTGCCAGCAGCCCCGGGACAGGGGGCCGTAAAAACACCATATATTTT
CASSPGTGGRKNTIYF
>TRBD2|.|TRBJ2-1|TRBV12-3/TRBV12-4
TGTGCCAGCAGTTTAAGGGTCGGGGGGGCAGTGGGTGAGCAGTTCTTC
CASSLRVGGAVGEQFF
>TRBD2|.|TRBJ2-3|TRBV20-1
TGCAGTGCCGACGGACGTTCGATAGCGGGAGGGAGTCCAGATACGCAGTATTTT
CSADGRSIAGGSPDTQYF
>TRBD1|.|TRBJ2-6|TRBV18
TGTGCCAGCTCACTAACGGGACAGGGGGCTGGGCCCAACGTCCTGACTTTC
CASSLTGQGAGPNVLTF
>.|few|TRBJ2-5|TRBV4-1
TGCGCCAGCAGCCAAGATGAAGGTTGGAGAGAGACCCAGTACTTC
CASSQDEGWRETQYF
>.|few|TRBJ2-1|TRBV9
TGTGCCAGCAGCTACATAGCGAATTCTTTTGAGCAGTTCTTC
CASSYIANSFEQFF
>.|few|TRBJ1-2|TRBV5-1
TGCGCCAGCAGCCAACTAAAGCCCTATGGCTACACCTTC
CASSQLKPYGYTF
>.|.|TRBJ2-2|TRBV18
TGTGCCAGCTCACCAAACTCAGGGCTAACCGCGAACACCGGGGAGCTGTTTTTT
CASSPNSGLTANTGELFF
>.|.|TRBJ1-6|TRBV27
TGTGCCAGCAGTTTATCAGCTCTAGGTTATTCACCCCTCCACTTT
CASSLSALGYSPLHF
>TRBD1|few|TRBJ1-1|TRBV2
TGTGCCAGCAGCTGGGACAGGGGTGAAGCTTTCTTT
CASSWDRGEAFF
>TRBD1|few|TRBJ2-1|TRBV7-2
TGTGCCAGCAGCTTAGGGCAGGGGGTGGAACGGATTTACAATGAGCAGTTCTTC
CASSLGQGVERIYNEQFF
>TRBD2|.|TRBJ2-1|TRBV7-9
TGTGCCAGCAGCTTAGCCGGAGTAGCGGGAGGGCCAAGGACCCCTAATGAGCAGTTCTTC
CASSLAGVAGGPRTPNEQFF
>.|.|TRBJ2-2|TRBV7-3
TGTGCCAGCAGCCCCTGGGAAGGGGGTACCGGGGAGCTGTTTTTT
CASSPWEGGTGELFF
>.|few|TRBJ1-1|TRBV12-3/TRBV12-4
TGTGCCAGCAGTTTTTGGGGTAGTGAAGCTTTCTTT
CASSFWGSEAFF
>TRBD1|few|TRBJ2-4|TRBV10-2
TGCGCCAGCAGTGGTCCGGGACAGGGCAAAAACATTCAGTACTTC
CASSGPGQGKNIQYF
>.|few|TRBJ2-7|TRBV4-1
TGCGCCAGCAGCCATGAGATATACTACGAGCAGTACTTC
CASSHEIYYEQYF
>TRBD2|few|TRBJ2-7|TRBV6-5
TGTGCCAGCAGTTACTCCGGACTAGCGGAGGCCTACGAGCAGTACTTC
CASSYSGLAEAYEQYF
>.|few|TRBJ2-1|TRBV5-4
TGTGCCAGCAGCTTTTTGGTAGGGTCGGACAATGAGCAGTTCTTC
CASSFLVGSDNEQFF
>TRBD2|few|TRBJ2-1|TRBV4-1
TGCGCCAGCAGCCATCCACCGGGACTAGCGGGATCAAGCTCCTACAATGAGCAGTTCTTC
CASSHPPGLAGSSSYNEQFF
>TRBD1|.|TRBJ1-1|TRBV5-1
TGCGCCAGCAGCGCGGGACAGGGGCTACCTTTGAACACTGAAGCTTTCTTT
CASSAGQGLPLNTEAFF
>.|many|TRBJ2-5|TRBV27
TGTGCCAGCAGTTTTGGCTTCCAAGAGACCCAGTACTTC
CASSFGFQETQYF
>TRBD1|.|TRBJ2-7|TRBV7-6
TGTGCCAGCAGCTTACAGGGGGCGAGGGCCTACGAGCAGTACTTC
CASSLQGARAYEQYF
>.|few|TRBJ1-3|TRBV5-1
TGCGCCAGCAGTCCGCAGGGTGATGGAAACACCATATATTTT
CASSPQGDGNTIYF
>TRBD1|.|TRBJ2-1|TRBV20-1
TGCAGTGCGCGGGACAGGGAGTCCTACAATGAGCAGTTCTTC
CSARDRESYNEQFF
>TRBD2|.|TRBJ2-2|TRBV12-3/TRBV12-4
TGTGCCAGCAGTTTAGTATCGGGAGGGGGGGCCGGGGAGCTGTTTTTT
CASSLVSGGGAGELFF
>.|many|TRBJ2-2|TRBV27
TGTGCCAGCAGAGAAAGGACCGACAGGACCGGGGAGCTGTTTTTT
CASRERTDRTGELFF
>.|.|TRBJ2-7|TRBV10-3
TGTGCCATCAGGCCGCCAGGCGGCCACGAGCAGTACTTC
CAIRPPGGHEQYF
>.|few|TRBJ2-7|TRBV12-3/TRBV12-4
TGTGCCAGCAGTCCCCCAGTGGGGTTCGGGCTTTGGGGCGAGCAGTACTTC
CASSPPVGFGLWGEQYF
>TRBD2|many|TRBJ2-7|TRBV12-3/TRBV12-4
TGTGCCAGCAGTTTAGGGACTAGCGACGAGCAGTACTTC
CASSLGTSDEQYF
>TRBD1|few|TRBJ2-3|TRBV5-4
TGTGCCAGCAGCTTGGACAGGGGGTACACAGATACGCAGTATTTT
CASSLDRGYTDTQYF
>TRBD1|few|TRBJ1-1|TRBV9
TGTGCCAGCAGCGTAGGACAGGGCTTTGGGACTGAAGCTTTCTTT
CASSVGQGFGTEAFF
>.|few|TRBJ1-5|TRBV18
TGTGCCAGCTCCCCAGCCGTGGGCAATCAGCCCCAGCATTTT
CASSPAVGNQPQHF
>TRBD2|many|TRBJ2-3|TRBV6-1
TGTGCCAGCAGTCCTAGGACTAGCGGTTTCACAGATACGCAGTATTTT
CASSPRTSGFTDTQYF
>TRBD1|few|TRBJ2-7|TRBV4-1
TGCGCCAGCAGCCAAGTCGTAGGGGGCGGCGAGCAGTACTTC
CASSQVVGGGEQYF
>TRBD1|once|TRBJ2-7|TRBV20-1
TGCAGTCCCCGGACAGGGGGCTACGAGCAGTACTTC
CSPRTGGYEQYF
>.|few|TRBJ2-1|TRBV12-3/TRBV12-4
TGTGCCAGCAGTTTAGAACCGCGGTGGAGACCCAGCTCCTACAATGAGCAGTTCTTC
CASSLEPRWRPSSYNEQFF
>TRBD1|.|TRBJ2-6|TRBV12-3/TRBV12-4
TGTGCCAGCAAACTACAGGGGGCTCTCTCTGGGGCCAACGTCCTGACTTTC
CASKLQGALSGANVLTF
>.|.|TRBJ2-6|TRBV18
TGTGCCAGCTCAAAAGTGCAGGCCTATGCCTCTGGGGCCAACGTCCTGACTTTC
CASSKVQAYASGANVLTF
>.|.|TRBJ2-7|TRBV5-1
TGCGCCAGCAGCTTTTCGGGTTGGGACGAGCAGTACTTC
CASSFSGWDEQYF
>.|many|TRBJ1-2|TRBV5-1
TGTGCCAGCAGTTTGCCAGGGGATGGCTACACCTTC
CASSLPGDGYTF
>TRBD1|.|TRBJ1-1|TRBV5-1
TGCGCCAGCAGCTCTCAGGGGGCGCAAGCAGCTTTCTTT
CASSSQGAQAAFF